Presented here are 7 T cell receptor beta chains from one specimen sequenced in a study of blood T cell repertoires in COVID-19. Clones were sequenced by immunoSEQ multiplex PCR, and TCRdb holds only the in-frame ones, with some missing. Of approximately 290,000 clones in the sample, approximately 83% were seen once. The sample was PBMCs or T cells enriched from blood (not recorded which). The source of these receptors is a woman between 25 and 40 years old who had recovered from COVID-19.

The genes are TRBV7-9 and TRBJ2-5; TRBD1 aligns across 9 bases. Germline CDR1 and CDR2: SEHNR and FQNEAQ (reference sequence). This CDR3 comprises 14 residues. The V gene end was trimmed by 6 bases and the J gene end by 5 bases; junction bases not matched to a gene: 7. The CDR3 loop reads CASSYTGGRETQYF. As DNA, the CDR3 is TGTGCCAGCAGTTATACAGGGGGCCGGGAGACCCAGTACTTC.

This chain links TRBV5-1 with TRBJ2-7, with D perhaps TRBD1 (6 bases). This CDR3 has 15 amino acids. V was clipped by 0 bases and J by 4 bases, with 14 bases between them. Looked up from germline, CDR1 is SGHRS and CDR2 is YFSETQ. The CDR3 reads CASSLGAGGKYEQYF. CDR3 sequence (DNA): TGCGCCAGCAGCTTGGGGGCTGGGGGCAAATACGAGCAGTACTTC.

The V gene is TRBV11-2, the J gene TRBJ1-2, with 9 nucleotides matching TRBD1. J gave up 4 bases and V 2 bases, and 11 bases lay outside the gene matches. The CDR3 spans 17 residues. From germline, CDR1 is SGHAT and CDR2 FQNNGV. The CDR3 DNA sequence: TGTGCCAGCAGCTTAAGGGTATCGGGGACAGGGTCCTATGGCTACACCTTC. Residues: CASSLRVSGTGSYGYTF.

In nucleotides, the CDR3 is TGTGCCAGCAGTTACGGACAGGCAAACCCCTACGAGCAGTACTTC. This codes for CASSYGQANPYEQYF. V gene TRBV6-5 combines with J gene TRBJ2-7; 7 bases are a match to TRBD1. Per germline, CDR1 MNHEY and CDR2 SVGAGI. The CDR3 has 15 amino acids. V trimming: 2 bases; J trimming: 2 bases; junction bases outside the gene matches: 6.

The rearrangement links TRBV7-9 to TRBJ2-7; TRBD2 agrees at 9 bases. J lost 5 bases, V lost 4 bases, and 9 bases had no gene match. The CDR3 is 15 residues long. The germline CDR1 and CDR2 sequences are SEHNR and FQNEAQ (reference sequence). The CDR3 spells CASSWRAGGIHEQYF. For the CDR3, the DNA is TGTGCCAGCAGCTGGCGAGCGGGAGGTATCCACGAGCAGTACTTC.

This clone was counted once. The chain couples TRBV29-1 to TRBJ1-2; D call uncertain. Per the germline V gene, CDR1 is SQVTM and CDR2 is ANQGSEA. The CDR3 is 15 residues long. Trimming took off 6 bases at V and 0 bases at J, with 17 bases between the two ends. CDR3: CSVTPPAGTNYGYTF. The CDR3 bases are TGCAGCGTGACCCCGCCAGCAGGAACTAACTATGGCTACACCTTC.

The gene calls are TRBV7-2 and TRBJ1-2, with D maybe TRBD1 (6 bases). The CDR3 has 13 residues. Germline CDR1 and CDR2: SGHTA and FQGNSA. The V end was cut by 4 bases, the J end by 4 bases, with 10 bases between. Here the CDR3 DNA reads TGTGCCAGCAGCTCCACAGGGATCTATGGCTACACCTTC. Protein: CASSSTGIYGYTF.